Below are 26 T cell receptor beta chains sequenced from a single sample in a study of T cells in Graves' hyperthyroidism and ophthalmopathy. Authors of the study amplified TCR beta CDR3 regions from RNA transcripts. The TCR CDR3 was amplified in a first-round RT-PCR using the HTBI primer set. MiXCR, applied by TCRdb to the multiplex PCR reads, yields one record per CDR3 protein. Here the sample spans 340,000 or so distinct CDR3 sequences, 21% being singletons. Sequencing was done on a sample of blood. The receptors shown here come from a woman aged 50 to 65 with Graves' hyperthyroidism.

This clonotype was seen ten or more times. The rearrangement links TRBV12-5 to TRBJ1-2, with 8 bases identical to TRBD1. This CDR3 spans 14 amino acids. The trim removed 6 bases at V and 6 bases at J, leaving 9 bases unmatched. The germline V gene has CDR1 LGHNT and CDR2 FRNRAP. CDR3 in amino acids: CASGTGAPRNGYTF. The CDR3 DNA reads as TGTGCTAGTGGGACAGGGGCCCCGAGGAATGGCTACACCTTC.

This clonotype has a handful of counts. The V call is TRBV30, the J call TRBJ2-5, with D perhaps TRBD1 or TRBD2 (5 bases each). Germline V gives CDR1 GTSNPN, CDR2 SVGIG (reference sequence). The CDR3 is made up of 12 amino acids. Between the trimmed V and J ends, which lost 4 bases and 1 base, there was a span of 7 bases. CDR3 nucleotide sequence: TGTGCCTGGACTGGGGGCCAAGAGACCCAGTACTTC. Its translation: CAWTGGQETQYF.

This clonotype was seen more than once but under ten times. The rearrangement uses TRBV11-2 and TRBJ2-7; 7 bases fit TRBD2. Germline assignment: CDR1 SGHAT and CDR2 FQNNGV. The CDR3 covers 14 residues. J was trimmed by 6 bases and V by 5 bases; bases with no gene match: 10. CDR3 DNA sequence: TGTGCCAGCAGCCGAGGGGCGGGAGAGGTCGAGCAGTACTTC. Translating it yields CASSRGAGEVEQYF.

This clonotype was counted many times. The chain is built from TRBV15 and TRBJ2-7, with a possible D match to TRBD2 (7 bases). Germline CDR1 reads LNHNV; CDR2 reads YYDKDF (reference sequence). V was shortened by 5 bases and J by 0 bases, with 14 bases between the two germline ends. There are 15 residues in the CDR3. CDR3 sequence (DNA): TGTGCCACCAGCTGGGGGAGGGGGAGCTCCTACGAGCAGTACTTC. Protein sequence: CATSWGRGSSYEQYF.

This clonotype was detected only a few times. V and J are TRBV5-1 and TRBJ2-1, with 11 bases identical to TRBD2. V lost 4 bases to trimming and J lost 1 base; unmatched junction nucleotides: 4. Per the germline V gene, CDR1 is SGHRS and CDR2 is YFSETQ. The CDR3 contains 16 residues. The CDR3: CASSTASGGSYNEQFF. The CDR3 DNA is TGCGCCAGCAGCACCGCTAGCGGGGGGTCCTACAATGAGCAGTTCTTC.

V and J are TRBV19 and TRBJ1-1; maybe TRBD1 (5 bases). CDR1 is LNHDA and CDR2 is SQIVND in the germline V gene (reference sequence). Trimming cost V 6 bases and J 2 bases, with 7 bases left between them. CDR3 length equals 12 residues. DNA for the CDR3: TGTGCCAGTAGGGACATCAACACTGAAGCTTTCTTT. It codes for CASRDINTEAFF. Complete variable domain (other parts from reference TRBV19 and TRBJ1-1): DGGITQSPKYLFRKEGQNVTLSCEQNLNHDAMYWYRQDPGQGLRLIYYSQIVNDFQKGDIAEGYSVSREKKESFPLTVTSAQKNPTAFYLCASRDINTEAFFGQGTRLTVV.

This clonotype was detected ten times or more. The chain combines TRBV27 with TRBJ2-7; TRBD1 agrees at 8 bases. J lost 6 bases, V lost 3 bases, and 7 bases had no gene match. The CDR3 runs 14 residues. Germline V gene lookup returns CDR1 MNHEY and CDR2 SMNVEV (reference sequence). CDR3: CASSLGRGRSEQYF. The CDR3, as DNA: TGTGCCAGCAGTTTGGGCAGGGGGCGGTCCGAGCAGTACTTC.

This clonotype was detected once. Compared with germline, one end of the junction differs, possibly owing to a read error. The V and J genes are TRBV20-1 and TRBJ2-2; 10 bases fit TRBD1. From germline, CDR1 is DFQATT and CDR2 SNEGSKA (reference sequence). This CDR3 comprises 14 residues. The CDR3 bases are TGCAGTGCGATGGGACAGGGGCAGGACGGGGAGCTGCTTTTT. Its translation: CSAMGQGQDGELLF.

Many counts were recorded for this clonotype. The junction and the germline gene differ at one end; a read error may be behind it. The gene calls are TRBV5-1 and TRBJ2-1, with D maybe TRBD2 (6 bases). The CDR3 has 15 residues. Germline-derived CDR1 and CDR2 are SGHRS and YFSETQ. CDR3 DNA: TGCGCCAGCAGCTTGAATGCGGGACCCCTCAATGAACAGTTCTTC. This sequence encodes CASSLNAGPLNEQFF. Together with reference TRBV5-1 and TRBJ2-1, the CDR3 gives the full variable domain: KAGVTQTPRYLIKTRGQQVTLSCSPISGHRSVSWYQQTPGQGLQFLFEYFSETQRNKGNFPGRFSGRQFSNSRSEMNVSTLELGDSALYLCASSLNAGPLNEQFFGPGTRLTVL.

V and J are TRBV18 and TRBJ2-2; D unclear. This CDR3 contains 15 residues. CDR1 is KGHSH and CDR2 is LQKENI in the germline V gene. The V and J ends lost 6 bases and 0 bases respectively, with 11 bases between them. CDR3 protein: CASSKRLANTGELFF. The DNA of the CDR3 is TGTGCCAGCTCCAAGAGGCTTGCGAACACCGGGGAGCTGTTTTTT. The full variable domain, in which reference TRBV18 and TRBJ2-2 provide the parts outside the CDR3, is NAGVMQNPRHLVRRRGQEARLRCSPMKGHSHVYWYRQLPEEGLKFMVYLQKENIIDESGMPKERFSAEFPKEGPSILRIQQVVRGDSAAYFCASSKRLANTGELFFGEGSRLTVL.

This chain joins TRBV6-2 or TRBV6-3 and TRBJ1-1; D is ambiguous. This CDR3 spans 12 amino acids. Germline assignment: CDR1 MNHEY and CDR2 SVGEGT. Trimming cost V 11 bases and J 1 base, with 11 bases left between them. CDR3 amino acids: CAGPRRNTEAFF. The CDR3 nucleotides read TGTGCCGGGCCTCGGCGGAACACTGAAGCTTTCTTT.

This clonotype has just a few counts. CDR3 region: CASSLGRQTYNSPLHF. CDR3 sequence (DNA): TGCGCCAGCAGCTTGGGCCGACAGACCTATAATTCACCCCTCCACTTT. V gene TRBV5-1 combines with J gene TRBJ1-6; tentatively, D is TRBD1 (5 bases). The germline CDR1 and CDR2 sequences are SGHRS and YFSETQ. CDR3 length: 16 residues. V was clipped by 0 bases and J by 2 bases, with 9 bases between them.

This clonotype occurred once. The chain links TRBV11-3 to TRBJ2-3; D gene unclear. V shed 0 bases and J shed 5 bases, with 6 bases lying between them. CDR1 and CDR2 from the germline V gene are SGHNT and YENEEA. The CDR3 has 13 amino acids. The CDR3 protein is CASSLEAGDTQYF. Here the CDR3 DNA reads TGTGCCAGCAGCTTAGAAGCAGGAGATACGCAGTATTTT.

This chain connects TRBV6-1 to TRBJ1-2; D ambiguous. The germline gives CDR1 MNHNS, CDR2 SASEGT. Trimming removed 10 bases at V and 0 bases at J, with 9 bases between. The CDR3 totals 12 residues. The CDR3 is CAIRTANYGYTF. Written as DNA, the CDR3 is TGTGCCATTAGGACGGCTAACTATGGCTACACCTTC.

This chain links TRBV25-1 with TRBJ2-3; 9 positions match TRBD1. The CDR3 sequence is 15 residues long. Germline V gene lookup returns CDR1 MGHDK and CDR2 SYGVNS. V shed 5 bases, J shed 2 bases, and the junction held 5 bases outside the gene matches. The CDR3 DNA reads as TGTGCCAGCAGTAGACGGACAGGGGTCACAGATACGCAGTATTTT. Its protein is CASSRRTGVTDTQYF.

This clonotype was observed a few times. The V and J genes are TRBV29-1 and TRBJ1-1; TRBD1 aligns across 9 bases. The germline CDR1 and CDR2 sequences are SQVTM and ANQGSEA. The CDR3 loop spans 13 amino acids. V was clipped by 7 bases and J by 7 bases; unmatched bases: 10. The CDR3 coding sequence is TGCAGCGCCCCGGGACAGGGTACTTTTGAAGCTTTCTTT. Translated, it gives CSAPGQGTFEAFF.

This rearrangement joins TRBV7-2 to TRBJ2-4; 7 nucleotides match TRBD2. Trimming at V came to 4 bases and at J to 6 bases, leaving 9 bases not matched to a gene. Germline V CDR1 and CDR2: SGHTA, FQGNSA. The CDR3 extends over 15 amino acids. CDR3 DNA sequence: TGTGCCAGCAGCTACCGGACTAGGGGCTTAAACATTCAGTACTTC. This translates into CASSYRTRGLNIQYF. Full variable domain (outside the CDR3, taken from reference TRBV7-2 and TRBJ2-4): GAGVSQSPSNKVTEKGKDVELRCDPISGHTALYWYRQSLGQGLEFLIYFQGNSAPDKSGLPSDRFSAERTGGSVSTLTIQRTQQEDSAVYLCASSYRTRGLNIQYFGAGTRLSVL.

The chain couples TRBV2 to TRBJ2-1; unclear D gene. CDR1 SNHLY and CDR2 FYNNEI come from the germline V gene. This CDR3 spans 13 amino acids. Between the trimmed V and J ends, which lost 6 bases and 7 bases, there was a span of 13 bases. CDR3 protein: CASRAVLDNEQFF. CDR3 DNA: TGTGCCAGCAGGGCAGTTCTGGATAATGAGCAGTTCTTC.

J is TRBJ2-3 and V is TRBV2, with TRBD2 matching over 8 bases. The CDR3 runs to 13 residues. V lost 7 bases to trimming and J lost 2 bases; unmatched junction nucleotides: 2. Germline values: CDR1 SNHLY, CDR2 FYNNEI. The DNA for the CDR3 is TGTGCCAGCAAGCGGGAGAACACAGATACGCAGTATTTT. Translating it yields CASKRENTDTQYF. The variable domain in full, with the rest retrieved from reference TRBV2 and TRBJ2-3, is EPEVTQTPSHQVTQMGQEVILRCVPISNHLYFYWYRQILGQKVEFLVSFYNNEISEKSEIFDDQFSVERPDGSNFTLKIRSTKLEDSAMYFCASKRENTDTQYFGPGTRLTVL.

This clonotype was seen many times. The gene calls are TRBV12-3 or TRBV12-4 and TRBJ1-2, with TRBD1 matching 8 bases. The CDR3 sequence is 18 residues long. V gave up 4 bases and J gave up 5 bases; unmatched junction bases: 18. The CDR3 nucleotides read TGTGCCAGCAGTTCGAACTCCCTCCCTGGACAGGGTGGATATGGCTACACCTTC. Its translation is CASSSNSLPGQGGYGYTF.

This clonotype was picked up many times. V usage is TRBV7-3 and J usage is TRBJ2-1, with a possible D match to TRBD2 (6 bases). From germline, CDR1 is SGHTA and CDR2 FQGTGA. V was shortened by 5 bases and J by 8 bases, with 13 bases between the two germline ends. The CDR3 is 13 amino acids. DNA for the CDR3: TGTGCCAGCAGCGGATCTAGGGAGGATGAGCAGTTCTTC. Protein product: CASSGSREDEQFF.

The rearrangement uses TRBV18 and TRBJ2-7, with 11 nucleotides matching TRBD1. The CDR3 is made up of 15 amino acids. The V segment lost 3 bases and the J segment 6 bases; nucleotides outside the gene matches: 7. Germline V CDR1 and CDR2: KGHSH, LQKENI. CDR3 sequence (DNA): TGTGCCAGCTCACCCGGACAGGGGGCGTCTGGCGAGCAGTACTTC. It specifies CASSPGQGASGEQYF.

This clonotype was seen at least ten times. The chain uses TRBV28 and TRBJ1-3, with no clear D. In germline, CDR1 is MDHEN, CDR2 SYDVKM. V shed 3 bases and J shed 5 bases, with 8 bases lying between them. CDR3 length: 13 amino acids. CDR3: CASSFRRRNTIYF. CDR3 coding DNA: TGTGCCAGCAGTTTTCGAAGGAGAAACACCATATATTTT.

This clonotype showed up many times. The chain joins TRBV28 to TRBJ2-1, with a tentative D call TRBD2 (6 bases). The CDR3 is 13 residues long. Trimming removed 6 bases at V and 0 bases at J, with 6 bases between. The germline V gene has CDR1 MDHEN and CDR2 SYDVKM. Here the CDR3 reads CASRLASYNEQFF. The CDR3 bases are TGTGCCAGCAGACTAGCCTCCTACAATGAGCAGTTCTTC.

This clonotype was recorded a few times. The chain uses TRBV19 and TRBJ2-5; 8 bases line up with TRBD2. CDR1 LNHDA and CDR2 SQIVND come from the germline V gene (reference sequence). Germline trimming cut 7 bases from V and 0 bases from J; bases unmatched to any gene: 7. This CDR3 region has 15 residues. The CDR3 spells CASNGGGGYQETQYF. CDR3 DNA sequence: TGTGCCAGTAACGGTGGCGGGGGGTACCAAGAGACCCAGTACTTC.

The chain uses TRBV18 and TRBJ1-4; 9 bases are shared with TRBD1. V lost 3 bases to trimming and J lost 6 bases; unmatched junction nucleotides: 8. There are 16 residues in the CDR3. Germline assignment: CDR1 KGHSH and CDR2 LQKENI. This chain's CDR3 is CASSPPGTGTDEKLFF. For the CDR3, the DNA is TGTGCCAGCTCACCGCCCGGGACAGGGACGGATGAAAAACTGTTTTTT.